This passage covers 22 T cell receptor beta chains from one sample sequenced in a study of human T cells and chemical hapten exposure. Regarding time point: patch test 1, 2 weeks after DPC sensitization. As to treatment: therapeutic diphenylcyclopropenone sensitization with weekly scalp DPC. TCRdb used MiXCR to reprocess the RACE reads, holding one entry per CDR3 protein. This sample yields roughly 120,000 distinct CDR3 sequences, of which around 10% are seen a single time; around 1.4% belongs to the top ten. The source material was whole blood, sampled in connection with sensitization to the hapten diphenylcyclopropenone (DPC). The source of these receptors is a woman in her fifties or sixties with alopecia areata. Some clones in this sample may be carry-over from other donors' samples.

The V gene is TRBV28, the J gene TRBJ1-5, with 9 bases that match TRBD1. J gave up 2 bases and V 6 bases, and 11 bases lay outside the gene matches. This CDR3 is 17 amino acids long. CDR1 MDHEN and CDR2 SYDVKM come from the germline V gene. The CDR3 spells CASSLGTGIYGNQPQHF. CDR3 DNA sequence: TGTGCCAGCAGCCTGGGGACAGGGATATACGGCAATCAGCCCCAGCATTTT. Full variable domain (remainder filled in from reference TRBV28 and TRBJ1-5): DVKVTQSSRYLVKRTGEKVFLECVQDMDHENMFWYRQDPGLGLRLIYFSYDVKMKEKGDIPEGYSVSREKKERFSLILESASTNQTSMYLCASSLGTGIYGNQPQHFGDGTRLSIL.

At least ten counts were recorded for this clonotype. The rearrangement links TRBV19 to TRBJ2-3, with D perhaps being TRBD1 or TRBD2 (5 bases each). Trimming took 7 bases from V and 6 from J, leaving 20 bases between them. Per germline, CDR1 LNHDA and CDR2 SQIVND (reference sequence). This CDR3 contains 15 residues. CDR3 DNA: TGTGCCAGTACACGGGGTTCGGGGCGCGCGGATACGCAGTATTTT. Protein: CASTRGSGRADTQYF.

The chain couples TRBV7-9 to TRBJ1-1; D not resolved. The CDR3 runs to 14 residues. Germline lookup yields CDR1 SEHNR and CDR2 FQNEAQ (reference sequence). V was shortened by 3 bases and J by 1 base, with 9 bases between the two germline ends. The CDR3 loop is CASSFSDGNTEAFF. CDR3 coding DNA: TGTGCCAGCAGCTTTTCCGACGGGAACACTGAAGCTTTCTTT. The full variable domain, with the rest looked up from reference TRBV7-9 and TRBJ1-1, is DTGVSQNPRHKITKRGQNVTFRCDPISEHNRLYWYRQTLGQGPEFLTYFQNEAQLEKSRLLSDRFSAERPKGSFSTLEIQRTEQGDSAMYLCASSFSDGNTEAFFGQGTRLTVV.

The J gene is TRBJ2-3, the V gene TRBV12-3 or TRBV12-4; D gene ambiguous. The V and J ends lost 1 base and 1 base respectively, with 12 bases between them. CDR3 length: 16 residues. In DNA, the CDR3 is TGTGCCAGCAGTTTAGGGGGTAGCAGCCGCACAGATACGCAGTATTTT. It encodes CASSLGGSSRTDTQYF.

The DNA of the CDR3 is TGTGCCAGCTCCGCAGGGAACACTGAAGCTTTCTTT. Translating it yields CASSAGNTEAFF. The rearrangement uses TRBV6-5 and TRBJ1-1; D remains ambiguous. Deletions cut 8 bases from V and 1 base from J, with 8 bases between. Germline CDR1 and CDR2: MNHEY and SVGAGI. CDR3 length: 12 residues.

The chain uses TRBV28 and TRBJ2-7; the D is unclear. Trimming pared 8 bases from V and 5 bases from J, leaving 16 bases between. CDR1 MDHEN and CDR2 SYDVKM come from the germline V gene. The CDR3 runs 13 residues. The CDR3 is CASRRVLIDEQYF. DNA for the CDR3: TGTGCCAGCCGAAGGGTATTAATCGACGAGCAGTACTTC.

The chain uses TRBV28 and TRBJ2-7; TRBD1 might be the D (5 bases). CDR3 size: 15 residues. V gave up 6 bases and J gave up 2 bases, with 17 bases separating them. Germline CDR1 MDHEN, CDR2 SYDVKM. CDR3 loop: CASSPVQGIAYEQYF. CDR3 nucleotides: TGTGCCAGCAGCCCTGTGCAGGGAATCGCCTACGAGCAGTACTTC.

The rearrangement links TRBV28 to TRBJ1-5; D gene uncertain. CDR3 length: 9 amino acids. Deletions cut 9 bases from V and 14 bases from J, with 11 bases between. CDR1 is MDHEN, CDR2 SYDVKM, per germline. CDR3 residues: CASTESKHF. CDR3 sequence (DNA): TGTGCCAGTACGGAAAGTAAGCATTTT.

This clonotype was counted only a few times. This sequence joins TRBV11-3 and TRBJ2-1; the D gene is possibly TRBD1 (5 bases). Germline V gene data show CDR1 as SGHNT and CDR2 as YENEEA. The ends were cut back, 2 bases at V and 6 bases at J, with 5 bases in the middle. This CDR3 has 12 residues. CDR3 coding DNA: TGTGCCAGCAGCTTACAGGGCAATGAGCAGTTCTTC. Residues: CASSLQGNEQFF.

In this sample, this clonotype turned up many times. The rearrangement links TRBV28 to TRBJ1-2, with 7 bases identical to TRBD1. Germline lookup yields CDR1 MDHEN and CDR2 SYDVKM. The CDR3 length is 13 residues. Losses at the gene ends were 4 bases for V and 6 bases for J; bases not matched to a gene: 5. CDR3 coding DNA: TGTGCCAGCAGTTCAGGGGGGCGGGATGGCTACACCTTC. It specifies CASSSGGRDGYTF.

In this sample, this clonotype turned up a few times. The chain combines TRBV7-8 with TRBJ1-5; tentatively, D is TRBD1 (5 bases). CDR1 and CDR2 from the germline V gene are SGHVS and FQNEAQ. Between the trimmed V and J ends, which lost 5 bases and 8 bases, there was a span of 13 bases. This CDR3 is 13 amino acids long. DNA of the CDR3: TGTGCCAGCAGCCAGGGTAGCCAGGAGCCCCAGCATTTT. Its protein product is CASSQGSQEPQHF.

The rearrangement links TRBV5-6 to TRBJ2-7; 7 positions agree with TRBD1. Looked up from germline, CDR1 is SGHDT and CDR2 is YYEEEE. The V gene end was trimmed by 2 bases and the J gene end by 2 bases; junction bases not matched to a gene: 7. This CDR3 contains 15 residues. The CDR3 reads CASSLRQGSAYEQYF. As DNA, the CDR3 is TGTGCCAGCAGCTTAAGACAGGGAAGTGCCTACGAGCAGTACTTC. The whole variable domain, remainder taken from reference TRBV5-6 and TRBJ2-7, is DAGVTQSPTHLIKTRGQQVTLRCSPKSGHDTVSWYQQALGQGPQFIFQYYEEEERQRGNFPDRFSGHQFPNYSSELNVNALLLGDSALYLCASSLRQGSAYEQYFGPGTRLTVT.

This clonotype was seen repeatedly, ten times or more. The gene calls are TRBV18 and TRBJ2-2; the D gene is possibly TRBD1 (5 bases). From germline, CDR1 is KGHSH and CDR2 LQKENI. CDR3 length: 16 amino acids. Between the trimmed V and J ends, which lost 4 bases and 0 bases, there was a span of 12 bases. CDR3 nucleotides: TGTGCCAGCTCACAACAGGAAAACGCGAACACCGGGGAGCTGTTTTTT. As protein: CASSQQENANTGELFF.

The CDR3, as DNA: TGTGCCAGCAGTCTAGACAGGGGTCGTTTGCCCCAGCATTTT. Protein sequence: CASSLDRGRLPQHF. The chain combines TRBV28 with TRBJ1-5; 8 bases line up with TRBD1. Looked up from germline, CDR1 is MDHEN and CDR2 is SYDVKM. With 5 bases clipped from V and 9 bases from J, the junction kept 9 bases outside the gene matches. This CDR3 is 14 amino acids long. The full variable domain, with the rest looked up from reference TRBV28 and TRBJ1-5, is DVKVTQSSRYLVKRTGEKVFLECVQDMDHENMFWYRQDPGLGLRLIYFSYDVKMKEKGDIPEGYSVSREKKERFSLILESASTNQTSMYLCASSLDRGRLPQHFGDGTRLSIL.

DNA for the CDR3: TGTGCCAGCAGCTTACTTCCCCCGGGTGGGGGGACAGATACGCAGTATTTT. This codes for CASSLLPPGGGTDTQYF. This rearrangement joins TRBV7-2 to TRBJ2-3, with D perhaps matching TRBD2 (6 bases). The CDR3 consists of 17 residues. V dropped 2 bases and J dropped 3 bases, with 18 bases sitting between them. The germline V gene has CDR1 SGHTA and CDR2 FQGNSA.

The chain recombines TRBV29-1 with TRBJ1-1, with D perhaps TRBD1 (6 bases). This CDR3 comprises 14 residues. V lost 6 bases and J 5 bases, leaving 19 bases between the germline ends. Looked up from germline, CDR1 is SQVTM and CDR2 is ANQGSEA. CDR3 region: CSVALGARWTEAFF. The CDR3 nucleotides read TGCAGCGTAGCATTGGGGGCTCGGTGGACTGAAGCTTTCTTT.

This clonotype was observed a few times. The chain is built from TRBV6-6 and TRBJ2-7; D may match TRBD1 or TRBD2 (7 bases each). V lost 8 bases to trimming and J lost 0 bases, with 14 bases between them. Germline V gene lookup returns CDR1 MNHNY and CDR2 SVGAGI (reference sequence). This CDR3 has 14 amino acids. The CDR3: CASGRGDSSYEQYF. CDR3 nucleotides: TGTGCCAGCGGGAGGGGGGACAGCTCCTACGAGCAGTACTTC.

This clonotype was detected a few times. The rearrangement links TRBV12-3 or TRBV12-4 to TRBJ2-5; possible D gene TRBD1, 6 bases. This CDR3 is 12 amino acids long. V shed 7 bases and J shed 4 bases, with 10 bases lying between them. Here the CDR3 reads CASKLGGETQYF. The CDR3 DNA reads as TGTGCCAGCAAATTAGGGGGAGAGACCCAGTACTTC.

This clonotype was counted at least ten times. V gene TRBV7-2 combines with J gene TRBJ2-7; D possibly corresponds to TRBD2 (5 bases). This CDR3 has 17 amino acids. The germline V and J ends were trimmed by 0 bases and 6 bases, with 21 bases remaining between them. Germline CDR1 SGHTA, CDR2 FQGNSA. DNA of the CDR3: TGTGCCAGCAGCTTAGCGCGTTGGGGAGCCAGGAGCCCCGAGCAGTACTTC. The encoded protein is CASSLARWGARSPEQYF.

This clonotype was seen many times. The chain employs TRBV20-1 and TRBJ1-6, with D perhaps TRBD1 (5 bases). The germline CDR1 and CDR2 sequences are DFQATT and SNEGSKA (reference sequence). Trimming cost V 3 bases and J 9 bases, with 18 bases left between them. This CDR3 is built from 15 residues. The CDR3: CSASDSRRASSPLHF. CDR3 coding DNA: TGCAGTGCTAGTGACTCCCGCAGGGCGAGTTCACCCCTCCACTTT.

The table lists this clonotype with a few counts. V gene TRBV5-1 combines with J gene TRBJ1-1; D uncertain. Trimming shortened V by 2 bases and J by 1 base, and 6 bases separated the two germline ends. The CDR3 runs to 13 residues. The germline CDR1 and CDR2 sequences are SGHRS and YFSETQ. The CDR3 nucleotides are TGCGCCAGCAGCTTTTCCCAGAACACTGAAGCTTTCTTT. This codes for CASSFSQNTEAFF.

This clonotype was found a few times. The chain couples TRBV20-1 to TRBJ2-1; 11 bases are shared with TRBD1. Per germline, CDR1 DFQATT and CDR2 SNEGSKA (reference sequence). The CDR3 totals 16 residues. V gave up 1 base and J gave up 4 bases; unmatched junction bases: 6. DNA for the CDR3: TGCAGTGCTAGAGGCCAAGGGACAGGGGGATACAATGAGCAGTTCTTC. This translates into CSARGQGTGGYNEQFF.